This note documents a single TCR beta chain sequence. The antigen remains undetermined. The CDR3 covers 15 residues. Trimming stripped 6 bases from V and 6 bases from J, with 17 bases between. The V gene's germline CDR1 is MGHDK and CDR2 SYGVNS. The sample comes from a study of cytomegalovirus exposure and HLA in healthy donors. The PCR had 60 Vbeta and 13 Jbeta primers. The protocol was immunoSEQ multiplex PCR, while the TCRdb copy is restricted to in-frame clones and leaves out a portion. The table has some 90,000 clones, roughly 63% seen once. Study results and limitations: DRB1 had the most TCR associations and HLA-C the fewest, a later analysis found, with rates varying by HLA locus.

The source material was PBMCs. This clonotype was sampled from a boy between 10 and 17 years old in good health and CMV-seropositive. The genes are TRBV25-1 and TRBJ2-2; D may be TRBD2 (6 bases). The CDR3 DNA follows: TGTGCCAGCAGCAACCCCGGGAGTCGGTCCGGGGAGCTGTTTTTT. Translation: CASSNPGSRSGELFF.